This TCR beta chain was sequenced in a study of T cells after yellow fever vaccination. Per germline, CDR1 LGHNA and CDR2 YSLEER. This CDR3 spans 15 amino acids. Trimming shortened V by 0 bases and J by 4 bases, and 12 bases separated the two germline ends. Generation of TCR cDNA used 5'RACE template switching (which added a universal primer site and UMIs). TCRdb reprocessed the 5' RACE reads via MiXCR and lists one record per CDR3 protein. The repertoire consists of fewer than 350,000 distinct CDR3 sequences, with around 4% occurring once and the leading ten covering 23%. Study-level points and caveats: A weaker secondary response peaked on day 5, the primary on day 15. Post-booster reappearance was seen for most primary-vaccination clones (roughly 96% CD4, around 89% CD8). Among all clonotypes, a small share was observed in both CD4 and CD8 compartments.

This clonotype was recorded many times. Its antigen is not identified. The chain is built from TRBV4-3 and TRBJ2-5; D is perhaps TRBD1 (6 bases). This sample comprised PBMCs, obtained on the day of the yellow fever booster vaccination. The sequence came from a man aged 18 to 29 who received the YFV17D yellow fever vaccine. The CDR3 protein is CASSQEGPRGETQYF. CDR3 DNA sequence: TGCGCCAGCAGCCAAGAGGGTCCCAGGGGAGAGACCCAGTACTTC.